Here is one T cell receptor beta chain with its context. This clone was recorded once. This clone's antigen is unknown. No base quality information exists; no much larger clone differs at one position. The data were obtained in a study of blood T cell repertoires in COVID-19 (dated by TCRdb to 2020 to 2021). With respect to the entire study: Samples from collaborators originated in the United States, Italy and Spain and spanned both the acute and convalescent phases of COVID-19. The prospective study material was composed of cDNA or gDNA derived from T cells, B-cell-depleted T cells, or PBMCs. The dataset comprised deeply sampled blood TCRbeta repertoires from subjects exposed to, actively infected with, or recovered from COVID-19. The repertoires were released in a freely available public database meant as a resource for research on the immune response to SARS-CoV-2. The samples were drawn from two sources: the first 160 participants of the ongoing ImmuneRACE study, and over 950 subjects contributed by 6 global collaborators. Nearly every sample came with metadata listing a de-identified subject ID, COVID-19 status, age in years and sex. Where available, HLA class I and class II types were taken from metadata supplied by the sample provider and were not determined by assay-based typing. The paper as a whole reports these results and caveats: How much clinical and demographic metadata was included differed by source and by participant, and the metadata was provided uncurated.

Each collaborating institution followed its own protocols to collect whole blood in K2EDTA tubes. For TCRbeta analysis, collaborator samples were shipped as frozen whole blood, as isolated PBMCs, or as DNA extracted from either sample type. The immunoSEQ Assay, a bias-controlled multiplex PCR, was used to amplify TCRbeta CDR3 regions from genomic DNA. The paper's processing steps were these. Within the assay, amplification of reference gene primers was used to estimate how many nucleated cells each sample contained. To quantify the absolute abundance of each unique TCRbeta CDR3 rearrangement, sequence reads were collapsed and filtered. For each sample, productive Simpson clonality was calculated by taking the square root of Simpson's diversity index across productive rearrangements. Sourced from immuneACCESS, this table was stored by TCRdb with only in-frame sequences that have V and J called. A share of the clones is absent; for the studies checked, an unresolved V gene accounts for under half, and the remainder has no known explanation. V and J calls and clone size follow that table, whereas D and trimming were derived from the DNA. For this sample there are about 56,000 clones; 84% appear just once. The ten largest clones take up over 10% of the sample.

This TCR came from a woman older than 75 with acute or convalescent COVID-19. Sequencing input: peripheral blood.

In nucleotide form, the sequence is TGTGCCAGCAGCCCCACCACCGGGACAGGGGGTAGGGTACACACTGAAGCTTTCTTT. Its protein reads: CASSPTTGTGGRVHTEAFF. The rearrangement combines TRBV7-8 with TRBJ1-1; 11 of the junction bases match TRBD1. Germline trimming amounts to 5 bases on V and 3 bases on J, with 17 as the count of junction bases outside the gene matches. The CDR3 runs 19 residues from the cysteine to the phenylalanine. Of the read, only the CDR3 DNA is kept; its 57 bases are in frame from base 1. Based on the germline V gene, the CDR1 and CDR2 sequences are SGHVS and FQNEAQ.